This T cell receptor (beta chain) was sequenced in a study of radiotherapy plus CTLA-4 blockade in lung cancer. Study information: Of the patients, around 17% showed objective responses and roughly 30% attained disease control.

The assay was immunoSEQ multiplex PCR, and TCRdb's table has in-frame clones only and misses some. Here the sample spans around 90,000 clones, around 83% being singletons. CDR1 is SGHDT and CDR2 is YYEEEE in the germline V gene. The CDR3 contains 15 residues. The germline V and J ends were trimmed by 1 base and 2 bases, with 10 bases remaining between them. Sequencing was performed on peripheral blood, taken from a patient treated with radiotherapy plus ipilimumab. The V call is TRBV5-6, the J call TRBJ2-1; the D is unclear. This TCR derives from a human donor with non-small cell lung cancer that progressed on radiotherapy plus ipilimumab. CDR3 loop: CASSLYWVTYNEQFF. CDR3 DNA sequence: TGTGCCAGCAGCTTGTATTGGGTAACCTACAATGAGCAGTTCTTC. The whole variable domain, filled in from reference TRBV5-6 and TRBJ2-1, reads DAGVTQSPTHLIKTRGQQVTLRCSPKSGHDTVSWYQQALGQGPQFIFQYYEEEERQRGNFPDRFSGHQFPNYSSELNVNALLLGDSALYLCASSLYWVTYNEQFFGPGTRLTVL.